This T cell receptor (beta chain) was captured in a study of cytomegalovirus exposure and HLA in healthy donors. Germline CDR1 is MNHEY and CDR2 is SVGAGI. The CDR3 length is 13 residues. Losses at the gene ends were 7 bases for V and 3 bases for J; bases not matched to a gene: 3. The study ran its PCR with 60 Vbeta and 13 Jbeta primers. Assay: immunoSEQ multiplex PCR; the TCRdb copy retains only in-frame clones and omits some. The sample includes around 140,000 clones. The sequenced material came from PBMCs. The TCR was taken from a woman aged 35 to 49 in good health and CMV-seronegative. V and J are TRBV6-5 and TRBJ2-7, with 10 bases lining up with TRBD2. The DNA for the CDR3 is TGTGCCAGCACACTAGCGGGGAGCTACGAGCAGTACTTC. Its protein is CASTLAGSYEQYF.